A single sample gave rise to the 13 T cell receptor beta chains below, sequenced in a study of spatial heterogeneity in lung cancer. TCRdb re-derived calls from the 5' RACE reads in MiXCR, one entry per CDR3 protein. The sample yields roughly 5,400 distinct CDR3 sequences, 30% to 35% seen once. This sample's time point: sample taken at primary tumor resection. Researchers sequenced whole RNA taken from tumor, nontumor lung or frozen PBMC without sorting. The specimen comprised PBMCs, sampled at surgery. The receptor set was obtained from a female donor with early-stage non-small cell lung cancer.

This clonotype was observed a few times. For a library built for alpha chains, this beta chain is a stray read; little rests on its size. The chain carries TRBV12-3 or TRBV12-4 and TRBJ2-2; a possible D gene is TRBD2 (6 bases). The CDR3 runs to 16 residues. V was trimmed by 5 bases and J by 5 bases, leaving 18 bases between them. CDR3 protein: CASSPRGRRGTGELFF. CDR3 in DNA: TGTGCCAGCAGTCCTCGGGGGAGGCGAGGGACCGGGGAGCTGTTTTTT.

This clonotype was seen a handful of times. This beta chain is off target for a library built for alpha chains, so its abundance means little. CDR3 sequence (DNA): TGTGCCAGCAGTTTCCGGGTGGAATGGACCGGGGAGCTGTTTTTT. Protein product: CASSFRVEWTGELFF. The chain joins TRBV12-3 or TRBV12-4 to TRBJ2-2, with no clear D. Between the trimmed V and J ends, which lost 3 bases and 5 bases, there was a span of 13 bases. The CDR3 runs to 15 residues.

This clonotype was detected only a few times. Found in a library prepared for alpha chains, this beta chain is an off-target read, and its abundance has little meaning. This CDR3 reads CASSVAGTGNTIYF. In DNA, the CDR3 is TGTGCCAGCAGCGTAGCTGGGACAGGAAACACCATATATTTT. The chain joins TRBV9 to TRBJ1-3, with a weak D call TRBD1 (6 bases). V lost 0 bases and J 4 bases, leaving 8 bases between the germline ends. The CDR3 has 14 residues. The V gene's germline CDR1 is SGDLS and CDR2 YYNGEE. Using reference TRBV9 and TRBJ1-3 for the parts outside the CDR3, the full variable domain is DSGVTQTPKHLITATGQRVTLRCSPRSGDLSVYWYQQSLDQGLQFLIQYYNGEERAKGNILERFSAQQFPDLHSELNLSSLELGDSALYFCASSVAGTGNTIYFGEGSWLTVV.

To note about this clonotype: This beta chain is off target for a library built for alpha chains, so its abundance means little. The chain carries TRBV6-5 and TRBJ2-7; D not certain. Germline assignment: CDR1 MNHEY and CDR2 SVGAGI. Trimming left V 4 bases short and J 4 bases short, with 14 bases between. The CDR3 totals 14 residues. The chain's CDR3 is CASSSGKTTYEQYF. The CDR3 nucleotides are TGTGCCAGCAGTTCCGGCAAAACGACTTACGAGCAGTACTTC.

Details on this clonotype: Since it is a stray read in a library aimed at alpha chains, this beta chain has a size that is not meaningful. This chain uses TRBV7-9 with TRBJ2-7; D is unclear. Germline CDR1 SEHNR, CDR2 FQNEAQ (reference sequence). V shed 5 bases and J shed 2 bases, with 16 bases lying between them. This CDR3 has 15 residues. Written as DNA, the CDR3 is TGTGCCAGCAGCCCGTTAACCAGTAATACCTACGAGCAGTACTTC. This sequence encodes CASSPLTSNTYEQYF.

In regard to this clonotype: This beta chain is an unintended read in a library built for alpha chains; its size means little. V and J are TRBV5-1 and TRBJ2-1; D ambiguous. The CDR3 runs 13 residues. V lost 4 bases and J 10 bases, leaving 15 bases between the germline ends. Germline assignment: CDR1 SGHRS and CDR2 YFSETQ. CDR3: CASSLADGREQFF. As DNA, the CDR3 is TGCGCCAGCAGCCTTGCAGATGGTCGGGAGCAGTTCTTC.

This clonotype occurred a few times. This beta chain came through as a stray read in a library set up for alpha chains, and its size says little. The chain links TRBV7-3 to TRBJ1-1, with 7 bases lining up with TRBD1. Looked up from germline, CDR1 is SGHTA and CDR2 is FQGTGA. CDR3 size: 13 residues. V was pared by 5 bases and J by 5 bases, with 5 bases of the junction left unmatched. The CDR3 loop reads CASSATGLTEAFF. In DNA, the CDR3 is TGTGCCAGCAGCGCGACAGGGCTTACTGAAGCTTTCTTT.

For this clonotype: This beta chain slipped into a library made for alpha chains as a stray read, so its size is not meaningful. The V and J genes are TRBV29-1 and TRBJ2-5; tentative D call: TRBD2 (6 bases). The CDR3 consists of 12 residues. Per the germline V gene, CDR1 is SQVTM and CDR2 is ANQGSEA. Trimming cost V 4 bases and J 5 bases, with 11 bases left between them. CDR3 residues: CSVGRGLETQYF. CDR3 nucleotides: TGCAGCGTTGGGAGGGGTTTGGAGACCCAGTACTTC.

As regards this clonotype: Since the library was made to target alpha chains, this beta chain is a stray read and its abundance is not meaningful. The chain employs TRBV7-7 and TRBJ2-2; 8 nucleotides align to TRBD1. V lost 6 bases, J lost 3 bases, and 6 bases stayed unmatched. Germline CDR1 is SSHAT and CDR2 is FNYEAQ (reference sequence). The CDR3 loop spans 15 amino acids. The DNA of the CDR3 is TGTGCCAGCAGTACCGGGACAGGCGACACCGGGGAGCTGTTTTTT. Protein sequence: CASSTGTGDTGELFF.

As regards this clonotype: With the library built for alpha chains, this beta chain is off target and its frequency is not meaningful. The chain recombines TRBV7-2 with TRBJ2-7; D not resolved. Trimming pared 4 bases from V and 3 bases from J, leaving 10 bases between. The germline CDR1 and CDR2 sequences are SGHTA and FQGNSA. The CDR3 length is 13 residues. The CDR3 nucleotides read TGTGCCAGCAGCTCCCCCCCGGGCTACGAGCAGTACTTC. Amino acid sequence: CASSSPPGYEQYF. The whole variable domain, filled in from reference TRBV7-2 and TRBJ2-7, reads GAGVSQSPSNKVTEKGKDVELRCDPISGHTALYWYRQSLGQGLEFLIYFQGNSAPDKSGLPSDRFSAERTGGSVSTLTIQRTQQEDSAVYLCASSSPPGYEQYFGPGTRLTVT.

A note on this clonotype: This beta chain slipped into a library made for alpha chains as a stray read, so its size is not meaningful. The chain carries TRBV11-2 and TRBJ2-5, with D perhaps matching TRBD1 or TRBD2 (5 bases each). Germline CDR1 is SGHAT and CDR2 is FQNNGV. CDR3 size: 13 residues. The V and J ends lost 4 bases and 4 bases respectively, with 10 bases between them. CDR3 protein: CASSSGTAETQYF. The CDR3 nucleotides read TGTGCCAGCAGCTCTGGGACGGCAGAGACCCAGTACTTC.

This clonotype turned up a few times. The library was designed around alpha chains, so this beta chain is a stray read whose abundance carries little weight. This rearrangement joins TRBV28 to TRBJ2-2; D may be TRBD1 (5 bases). Germline values: CDR1 MDHEN, CDR2 SYDVKM. This CDR3 has 17 amino acids. V gave up 7 bases and J gave up 7 bases, with 25 bases separating them. This CDR3 reads CASKITGRKTPVGELFF. Here the CDR3 DNA reads TGTGCCAGCAAGATTACAGGTAGAAAGACTCCAGTCGGGGAGCTGTTTTTT.

By share, this clonotype counts as medium-sized. Since it is a stray read in a library aimed at alpha chains, this beta chain has a size that is not meaningful. The CDR3 DNA reads as TGTGCCAGCAGGCTAGGGGGTCGCGGCCCCACAGATACGCAGTATTTT. Its translation is CASRLGGRGPTDTQYF. The rearrangement uses TRBV28 and TRBJ2-3, with D perhaps TRBD1 (6 bases). The CDR3 is 16 amino acids. The V and J ends lost 6 bases and 2 bases respectively, with 18 bases between them. Germline V gene sequence: CDR1 MDHEN, CDR2 SYDVKM. The full variable domain, in which reference TRBV28 and TRBJ2-3 provide the parts outside the CDR3, is DVKVTQSSRYLVKRTGEKVFLECVQDMDHENMFWYRQDPGLGLRLIYFSYDVKMKEKGDIPEGYSVSREKKERFSLILESASTNQTSMYLCASRLGGRGPTDTQYFGPGTRLTVL.